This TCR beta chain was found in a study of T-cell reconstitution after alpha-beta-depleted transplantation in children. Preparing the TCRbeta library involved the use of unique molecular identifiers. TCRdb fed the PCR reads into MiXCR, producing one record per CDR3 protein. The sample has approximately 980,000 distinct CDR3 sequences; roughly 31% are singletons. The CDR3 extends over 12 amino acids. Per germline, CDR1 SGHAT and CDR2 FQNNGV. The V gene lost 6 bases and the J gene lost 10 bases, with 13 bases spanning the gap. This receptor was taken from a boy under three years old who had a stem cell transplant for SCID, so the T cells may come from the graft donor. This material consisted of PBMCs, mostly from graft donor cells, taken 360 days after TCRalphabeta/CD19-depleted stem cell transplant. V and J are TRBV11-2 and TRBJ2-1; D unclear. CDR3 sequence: CASSYPMGEQFF. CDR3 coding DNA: TGTGCCAGCAGTTACCCCATGGGCGAGCAGTTCTTC.